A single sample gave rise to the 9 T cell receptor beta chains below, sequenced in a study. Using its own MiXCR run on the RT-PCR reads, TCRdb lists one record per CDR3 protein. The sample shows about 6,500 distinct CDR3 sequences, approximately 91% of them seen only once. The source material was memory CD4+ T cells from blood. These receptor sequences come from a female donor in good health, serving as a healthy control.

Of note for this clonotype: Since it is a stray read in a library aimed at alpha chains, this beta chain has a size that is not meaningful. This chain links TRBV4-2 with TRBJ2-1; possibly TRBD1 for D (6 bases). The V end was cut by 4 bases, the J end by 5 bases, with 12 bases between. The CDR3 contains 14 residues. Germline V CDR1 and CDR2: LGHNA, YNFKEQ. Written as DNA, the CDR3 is TGTGCCAGCAGCCTACCAGACAGGAACAATGAGCAGTTCTTC. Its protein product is CASSLPDRNNEQFF.

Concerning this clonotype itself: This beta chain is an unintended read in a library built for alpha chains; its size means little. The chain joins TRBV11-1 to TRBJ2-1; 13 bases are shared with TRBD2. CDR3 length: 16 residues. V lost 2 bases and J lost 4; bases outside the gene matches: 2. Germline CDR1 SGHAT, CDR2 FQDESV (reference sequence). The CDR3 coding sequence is TGTGCCAGCAGCTTACCGGGACTAGCGGGATACAATGAGCAGTTCTTC. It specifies CASSLPGLAGYNEQFF. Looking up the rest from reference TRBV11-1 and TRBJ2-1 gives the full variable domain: EAEVAQSPRYKITEKSQAVAFWCDPISGHATLYWYRQILGQGPELLVQFQDESVVDDSQLPKDRFSAERLKGVDSTLKIQPAELGDSAMYLCASSLPGLAGYNEQFFGPGTRLTVL.

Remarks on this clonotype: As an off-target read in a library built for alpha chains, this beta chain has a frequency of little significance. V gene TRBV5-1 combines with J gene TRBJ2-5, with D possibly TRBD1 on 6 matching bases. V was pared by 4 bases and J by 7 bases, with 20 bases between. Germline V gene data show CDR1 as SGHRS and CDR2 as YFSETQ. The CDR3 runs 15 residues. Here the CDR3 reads CASSIGTRTSPTQYF. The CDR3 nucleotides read TGCGCCAGCAGCATTGGGACACGGACAAGCCCGACCCAGTACTTC.

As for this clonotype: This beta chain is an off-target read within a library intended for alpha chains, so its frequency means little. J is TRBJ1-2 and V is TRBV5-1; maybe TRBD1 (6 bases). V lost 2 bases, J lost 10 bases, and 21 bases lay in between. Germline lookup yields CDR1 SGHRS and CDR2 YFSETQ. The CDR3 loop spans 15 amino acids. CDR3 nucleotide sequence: TGCGCCAGCAGCTTCACATCAACTACCACAGGGCTCTACACCTTC. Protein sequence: CASSFTSTTTGLYTF.

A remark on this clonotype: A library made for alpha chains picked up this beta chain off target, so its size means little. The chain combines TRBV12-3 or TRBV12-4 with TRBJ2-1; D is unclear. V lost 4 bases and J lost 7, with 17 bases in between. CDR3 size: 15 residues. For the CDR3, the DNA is TGTGCCAGCAGTTCCGCGGTGAAGGGTAGAAATGAGCAGTTCTTC. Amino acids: CASSSAVKGRNEQFF.

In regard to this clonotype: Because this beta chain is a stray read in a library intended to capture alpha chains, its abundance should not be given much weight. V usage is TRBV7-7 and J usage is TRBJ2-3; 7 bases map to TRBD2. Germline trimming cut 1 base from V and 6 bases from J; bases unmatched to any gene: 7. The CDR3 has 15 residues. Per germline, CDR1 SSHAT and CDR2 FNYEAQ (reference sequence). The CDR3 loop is CASSLVGGRSDTQYF. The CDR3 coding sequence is TGTGCCAGCAGCTTAGTGGGCGGGAGAAGTGATACGCAGTATTTT.

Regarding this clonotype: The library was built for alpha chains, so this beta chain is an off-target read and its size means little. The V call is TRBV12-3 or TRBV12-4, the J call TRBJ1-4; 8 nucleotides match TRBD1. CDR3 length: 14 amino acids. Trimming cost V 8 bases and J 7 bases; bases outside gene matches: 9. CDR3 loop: CASGPQGEGEKLFF. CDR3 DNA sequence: TGTGCCAGCGGGCCACAGGGGGAGGGTGAAAAACTGTTTTTT.

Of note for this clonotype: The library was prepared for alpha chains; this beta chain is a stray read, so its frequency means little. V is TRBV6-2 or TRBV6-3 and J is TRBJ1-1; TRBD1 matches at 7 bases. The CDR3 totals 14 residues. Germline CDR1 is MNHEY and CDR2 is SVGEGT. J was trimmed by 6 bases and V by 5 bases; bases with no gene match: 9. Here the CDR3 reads CASSTQGTSAEAFF. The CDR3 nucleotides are TGTGCCAGCAGTACACAGGGGACGAGCGCTGAAGCTTTCTTT.

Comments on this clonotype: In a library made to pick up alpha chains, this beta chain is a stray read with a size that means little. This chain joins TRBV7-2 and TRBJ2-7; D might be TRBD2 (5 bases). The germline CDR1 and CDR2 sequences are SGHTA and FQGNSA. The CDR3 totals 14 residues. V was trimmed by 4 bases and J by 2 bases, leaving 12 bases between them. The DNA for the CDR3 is TGTGCCAGCAGCTCGGACTGGACCGCCTACGAGCAGTACTTC. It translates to CASSSDWTAYEQYF.